Many counts were recorded for the clone carrying this TCR beta chain. Its antigen is unknown. Patients showing uncontrolled infection, other autoimmune disease, pregnancy or lactation were ineligible. This sample holds PBMCs from roughly 10 ml fresh peripheral blood. This sample was included in a study of T cells in Graves' hyperthyroidism and ophthalmopathy. Whole-study results and caveats: Most expanded thyroid clonotypes above 0.001 recurred in blood.

There were TCR beta CDR3 regions amplified from RNA transcripts. The primer set for the first-round RT-PCR of the TCR CDR3 was HTBI. TCRdb re-derived calls from the multiplex PCR reads in MiXCR, one entry per CDR3 protein. The sample has 550,000 to 800,000 distinct CDR3 sequences, around 15% seen once. The germline CDR1 and CDR2 sequences are MDHEN and SYDVKM. V shed 8 bases and J 0 bases; nucleotides not matched to a gene: 16. The CDR3 spans 18 residues. The clonotype comes from a man between 18 and 29 years old with Graves' hyperthyroidism. The chain carries TRBV28 and TRBJ1-5; 7 bases are a match to TRBD1. Specimen: blood. CDR3 amino acids: CASLPLPDRTYSNQPQHF. The CDR3 DNA sequence: TGTGCCAGCCTACCGTTGCCGGACAGGACTTATAGCAATCAGCCCCAGCATTTT.